The 11 T cell receptor beta chains reported below all come from one sample, sequenced in a study of control samples from healthy donors and cancer patients. Measured with immunoSEQ multiplex PCR; TCRdb has only the in-frame clones, and not every one. Among 170,000 or so clones listed, 80% to 95% were seen once. The sequenced sample consisted of blood. Receptors were obtained from a man younger than 35 in good health.

The J gene is TRBJ1-1, the V gene TRBV4-1; D uncertain. Germline values: CDR1 MGHRA, CDR2 YSYEKL. V was pared by 1 base and J by 3 bases, with 15 bases between. The CDR3 length is 16 residues. This chain's CDR3 is CASSQAWPLGDTEAFF. The CDR3 DNA sequence: TGCGCCAGCAGCCAAGCATGGCCACTGGGAGACACTGAAGCTTTCTTT.

The chain uses TRBV27 and TRBJ2-5; D is undetermined. From germline, CDR1 is MNHEY and CDR2 SMNVEV (reference sequence). The CDR3 covers 13 residues. Trimming left V 0 bases short and J 6 bases short, with 8 bases between. CDR3 protein: CASSLSTIQTQYF. CDR3 in DNA: TGTGCCAGCAGTTTATCAACGATACAGACCCAGTACTTC.

The CDR3 sequence: CASSFVLSGANVLTF. CDR3 nucleotides: TGTGCCAGTAGTTTCGTCCTCTCTGGGGCCAACGTCCTGACTTTC. This chain joins TRBV19 and TRBJ2-6; D uncertain. CDR1 is LNHDA and CDR2 is SQIVND in the germline V gene (reference sequence). V gave up 5 bases and J gave up 0 bases, with 8 bases separating them. The CDR3 extends over 15 amino acids.

The V gene is TRBV7-9, the J gene TRBJ1-2, with 12 bases fitting TRBD1. Germline CDR1 and CDR2: SEHNR and FQNEAQ (reference sequence). V was clipped by 3 bases and J by 3 bases; unmatched bases: 8. This CDR3 has 17 amino acids. CDR3 region: CASSFPGGTGGDYGYTF. CDR3 nucleotides: TGTGCCAGCAGCTTTCCCGGGGGGACAGGGGGCGACTATGGCTACACCTTC. The whole variable domain, filled in from reference TRBV7-9 and TRBJ1-2, reads DTGVSQNPRHKITKRGQNVTFRCDPISEHNRLYWYRQTLGQGPEFLTYFQNEAQLEKSRLLSDRFSAERPKGSFSTLEIQRTEQGDSAMYLCASSFPGGTGGDYGYTFGSGTRLTVV.

V and J are TRBV15 and TRBJ1-1; 7 bases agree with TRBD1. This CDR3 is built from 14 residues. The V gene end was trimmed by 1 base and the J gene end by 4 bases; junction bases not matched to a gene: 3. The germline CDR1 and CDR2 sequences are LNHNV and YYDKDF (reference sequence). DNA for the CDR3: TGTGCCACCAGCAGAGGACAGGGCATCACTGAAGCTTTCTTT. Its protein is CATSRGQGITEAFF.

This clone turned up a few times. This rearrangement joins TRBV7-8 to TRBJ1-5, with 7 nucleotides matching TRBD1. V gave up 5 bases and J gave up 5 bases; unmatched junction bases: 6. Germline CDR1 SGHVS, CDR2 FQNEAQ. The CDR3 contains 14 residues. CDR3 in amino acids: CASSRGQAYQPQHF. The DNA of the CDR3 is TGTGCCAGCAGCCGAGGACAGGCCTATCAGCCCCAGCATTTT.

J is TRBJ1-5 and V is TRBV25-1, with D perhaps matching TRBD1 (6 bases). Trimming shortened V by 7 bases and J by 7 bases, and 17 bases separated the two germline ends. The germline gives CDR1 MGHDK, CDR2 SYGVNS. The CDR3 runs to 14 residues. The CDR3 spells CASTKGGDGQPQHF. Written as DNA, the CDR3 is TGTGCCAGCACCAAGGGGGGGGACGGGCAGCCCCAGCATTTT.

The DNA of the CDR3 is TGCAGTGCTAGGCTCGGTTACGAGCAGTACTTC. Translation gives CSARLGYEQYF. V and J are TRBV20-1 and TRBJ2-7; no clear D. V lost 3 bases to trimming and J lost 4 bases, with 7 bases between them. From germline, CDR1 is DFQATT and CDR2 SNEGSKA (reference sequence). The CDR3 totals 11 residues.

V gene TRBV20-1 combines with J gene TRBJ2-2, with D uncertain. With 3 bases removed from V and 1 base from J, the gap between germline ends came to 6 bases. The CDR3 has 13 amino acids. Germline V gene data show CDR1 as DFQATT and CDR2 as SNEGSKA (reference sequence). The CDR3 loop is CSASLGNTGELFF. The DNA of the CDR3 is TGCAGTGCTAGTCTGGGGAACACCGGGGAGCTGTTTTTT.

The chain couples TRBV19 to TRBJ1-2, with TRBD1 matching over 7 bases. V shed 3 bases, J shed 6 bases, and the junction held 4 bases outside the gene matches. The length of the CDR3 is 13 residues. Per the germline V gene, CDR1 is LNHDA and CDR2 is SQIVND (reference sequence). This CDR3 is CASSIVGGDGYTF. The CDR3 DNA is TGTGCCAGTAGTATTGTAGGGGGCGATGGCTACACCTTC.

The CDR3 nucleotides read TGTGCCAGTAGTAGTAACAGGGGGAGTTCACCCCTCCACTTT. It yields the protein CASSSNRGSSPLHF. The chain has TRBV19 and TRBJ1-6; TRBD1 aligns across 8 bases. The V and J ends lost 4 bases and 9 bases, in that order; junction bases with no gene match: 5. The CDR3 loop spans 14 amino acids. CDR1 and CDR2 from the germline V gene are LNHDA and SQIVND (reference sequence).